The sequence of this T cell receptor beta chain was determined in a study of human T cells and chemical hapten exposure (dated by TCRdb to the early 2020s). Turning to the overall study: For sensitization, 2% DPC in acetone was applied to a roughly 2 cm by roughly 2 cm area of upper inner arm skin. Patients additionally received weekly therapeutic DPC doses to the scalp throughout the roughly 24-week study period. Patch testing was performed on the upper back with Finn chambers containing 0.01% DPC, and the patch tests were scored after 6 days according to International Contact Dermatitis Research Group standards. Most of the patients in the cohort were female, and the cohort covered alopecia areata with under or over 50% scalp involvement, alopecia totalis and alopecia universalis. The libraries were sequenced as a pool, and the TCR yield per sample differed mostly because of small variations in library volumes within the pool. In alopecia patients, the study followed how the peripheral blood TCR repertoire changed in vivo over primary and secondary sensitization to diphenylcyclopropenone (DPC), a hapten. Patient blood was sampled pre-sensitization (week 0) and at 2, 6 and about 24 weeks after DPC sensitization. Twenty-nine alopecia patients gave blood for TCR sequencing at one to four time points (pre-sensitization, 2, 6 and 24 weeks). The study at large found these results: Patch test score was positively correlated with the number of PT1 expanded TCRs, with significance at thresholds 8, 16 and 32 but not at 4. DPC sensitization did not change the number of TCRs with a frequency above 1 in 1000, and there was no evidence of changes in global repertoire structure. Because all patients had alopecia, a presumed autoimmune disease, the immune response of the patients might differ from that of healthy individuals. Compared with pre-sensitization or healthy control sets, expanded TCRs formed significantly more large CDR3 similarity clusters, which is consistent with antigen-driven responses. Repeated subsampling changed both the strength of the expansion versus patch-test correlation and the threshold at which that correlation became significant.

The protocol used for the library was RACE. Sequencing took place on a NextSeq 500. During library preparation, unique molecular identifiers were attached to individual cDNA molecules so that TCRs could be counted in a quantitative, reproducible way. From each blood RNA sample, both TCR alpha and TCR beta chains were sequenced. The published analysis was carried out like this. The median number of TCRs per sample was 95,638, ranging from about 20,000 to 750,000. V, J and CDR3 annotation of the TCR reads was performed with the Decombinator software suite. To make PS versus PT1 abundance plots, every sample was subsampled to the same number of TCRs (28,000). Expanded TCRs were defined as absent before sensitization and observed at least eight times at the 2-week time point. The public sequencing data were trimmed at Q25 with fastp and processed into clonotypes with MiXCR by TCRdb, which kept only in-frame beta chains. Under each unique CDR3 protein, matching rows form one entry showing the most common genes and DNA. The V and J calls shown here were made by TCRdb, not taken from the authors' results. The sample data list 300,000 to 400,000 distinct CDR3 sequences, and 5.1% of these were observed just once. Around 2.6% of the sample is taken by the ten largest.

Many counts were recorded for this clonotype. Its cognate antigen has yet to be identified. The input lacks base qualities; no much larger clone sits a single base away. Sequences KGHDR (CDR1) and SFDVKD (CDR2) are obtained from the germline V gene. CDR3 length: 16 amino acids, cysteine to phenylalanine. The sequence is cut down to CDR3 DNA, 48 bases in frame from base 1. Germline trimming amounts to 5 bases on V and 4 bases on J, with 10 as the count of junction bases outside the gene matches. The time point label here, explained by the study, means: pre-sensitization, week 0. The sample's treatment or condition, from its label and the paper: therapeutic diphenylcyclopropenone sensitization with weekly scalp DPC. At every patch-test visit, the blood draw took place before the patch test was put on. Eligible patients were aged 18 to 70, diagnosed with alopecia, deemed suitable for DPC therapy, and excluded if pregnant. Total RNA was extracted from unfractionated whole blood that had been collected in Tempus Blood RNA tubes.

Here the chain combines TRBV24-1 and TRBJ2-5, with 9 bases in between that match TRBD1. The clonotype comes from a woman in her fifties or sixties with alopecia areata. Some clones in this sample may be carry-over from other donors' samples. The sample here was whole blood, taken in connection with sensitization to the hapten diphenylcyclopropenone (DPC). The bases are TGTGCCACCAGTGCGAAGACCGGGACAGGGCCAGAGACCCAGTACTTC. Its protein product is CATSAKTGTGPETQYF.